Listed here are 11 T cell receptor beta chains from one sample, sequenced in a study of graft-versus-host responses after intestinal transplantation. The table came from immunoSEQ multiplex PCR; TCRdb's copy has only in-frame clones and leaves some out. The sample holds some 41,000 clones, roughly 95% seen once. Their antigens are not known. Sequencing used unstimulated CD8+ T cells sorted from spleen or lymph node cells, obtained before transplant. The receptors stem from a human donor who was the organ donor for an intestinal transplant.

The rearrangement uses TRBV5-1 and TRBJ2-7; possible D gene TRBD2, 6 bases. The CDR3 runs 14 residues. V was clipped by 4 bases and J by 4 bases, with 15 bases between them. From germline, CDR1 is SGHRS and CDR2 YFSETQ. As DNA, the CDR3 is TGCGCCAGCAGCCTCTGGGGCGGGGCGTACGAGCAGTACTTC. It yields the protein CASSLWGGAYEQYF.

This chain uses TRBV4-1 with TRBJ1-5; the D gene is possibly TRBD1 (5 bases). Germline CDR1 reads MGHRA; CDR2 reads YSYEKL. The CDR3 has 15 amino acids. The germline V and J ends were trimmed by 6 bases and 5 bases, with 17 bases remaining between them. The CDR3 spells CASSSTVAGDQPQHF. The CDR3 DNA reads TGCGCCAGCAGTTCCACAGTTGCGGGGGATCAGCCCCAGCATTTT.

The chain links TRBV10-3 to TRBJ2-3; D is possibly TRBD1 (5 bases). The CDR3 is made up of 12 amino acids. Germline values: CDR1 ENHRY, CDR2 SYGVKD. The V end lost 6 bases, the J end lost 4 bases, and 8 bases lay between the germline ends. DNA of the CDR3: TGTGCCATCAGCGCAGGGCCAGATACGCAGTATTTT. Its protein is CAISAGPDTQYF.

The rearrangement uses TRBV6-1 and TRBJ1-1, with a weak D call TRBD1 (5 bases). Germline lookup yields CDR1 MNHNS and CDR2 SASEGT. This CDR3 contains 17 residues. The ends were cut back, 0 bases at V and 0 bases at J, with 14 bases in the middle. The CDR3 loop is CASSEAEIQVMNTEAFF. CDR3 nucleotide sequence: TGTGCCAGCAGTGAAGCGGAAATACAGGTTATGAACACTGAAGCTTTCTTT.

The chain has TRBV11-1 and TRBJ2-1; 7 bases fit TRBD1. Losses at the gene ends were 6 bases for V and 4 bases for J; bases not matched to a gene: 9. The CDR3 covers 15 residues. CDR1 is SGHAT, CDR2 FQDESV, per germline (reference sequence). The CDR3 DNA reads as TGTGCCAGCAGTTTTAGACAGGGTTATTACAATGAGCAGTTCTTC. Its protein product is CASSFRQGYYNEQFF.

A single count supports this clone. The chain recombines TRBV11-2 with TRBJ2-5; 8 bases agree with TRBD2. The CDR3 loop spans 16 amino acids. Per the germline V gene, CDR1 is SGHAT and CDR2 is FQNNGV. V lost 4 bases, J lost 5 bases, and 12 bases stayed unmatched. CDR3 residues: CASSYGTSGVPETQYF. CDR3 bases: TGTGCCAGCAGCTACGGGACTAGTGGCGTCCCGGAGACCCAGTACTTC. The full variable domain, rest sourced from reference TRBV11-2 and TRBJ2-5, is EAGVAQSPRYKIIEKRQSVAFWCNPISGHATLYWYQQILGQGPKLLIQFQNNGVVDDSQLPKDRFSAERLKGVDSTLKIQPAKLEDSAVYLCASSYGTSGVPETQYFGPGTRLLVL.

The V and J genes are TRBV5-1 and TRBJ1-1; 8 bases align to TRBD1. The V and J ends lost 0 bases and 0 bases, in that order; junction bases with no gene match: 4. Per the germline V gene, CDR1 is SGHRS and CDR2 is YFSETQ. The length of the CDR3 is 16 residues. The CDR3 spells CASSLEAGGMNTEAFF. As DNA, the CDR3 is TGCGCCAGCAGCTTGGAGGCAGGGGGCATGAACACTGAAGCTTTCTTT.

The chain uses TRBV2 and TRBJ1-3; D remains unclear. V was shortened by 5 bases and J by 3 bases, with 11 bases between the two germline ends. CDR1 is SNHLY, CDR2 FYNNEI, per germline. CDR3 length: 14 residues. The CDR3: CASSRTLVGNTIYF. The CDR3 nucleotides read TGTGCCAGCAGTAGGACTTTGGTTGGAAACACCATATATTTT.

V usage is TRBV6-6 and J usage is TRBJ1-1; unclear D gene. Between the trimmed V and J ends, which lost 0 bases and 7 bases, there was a span of 12 bases. The CDR3 has 14 amino acids. Germline CDR1 and CDR2: MNHNY and SVGAGI (reference sequence). The CDR3 sequence: CASSYSLSEGEAFF. For the CDR3, the DNA is TGTGCCAGCAGTTACTCGCTTTCCGAGGGTGAAGCTTTCTTT.

The V gene is TRBV9, the J gene TRBJ2-3, with D hard to call. Trimming removed 4 bases at V and 3 bases at J, with 12 bases between. Germline CDR1 SGDLS, CDR2 YYNGEE. This CDR3 comprises 14 residues. The CDR3 region is CASSLNHGTDTQYF. The CDR3 DNA sequence: TGTGCCAGCAGCCTTAATCACGGAACAGATACGCAGTATTTT. Full variable domain (outside the CDR3, taken from reference TRBV9 and TRBJ2-3): DSGVTQTPKHLITATGQRVTLRCSPRSGDLSVYWYQQSLDQGLQFLIQYYNGEERAKGNILERFSAQQFPDLHSELNLSSLELGDSALYFCASSLNHGTDTQYFGPGTRLTVL.

J is TRBJ2-7 and V is TRBV27; D is unclear. CDR1 and CDR2 from the germline V gene are MNHEY and SMNVEV (reference sequence). The CDR3 is 13 amino acids. V was cut by 4 bases and J by 2 bases, with 9 bases left in between. Written as DNA, the CDR3 is TGTGCCAGCAGTTACTCGAGTACCTACGAGCAGTACTTC. This sequence encodes CASSYSSTYEQYF.